These 19 T cell receptor beta chains originate from one sample sequenced in a study of blood T cells in healthy people across ages. The second PCR ran about 6 to 12 cycles with a sample-barcoded 5' primer and J-beta primers. TCRdb used MiXCR to reprocess the 5' RACE reads, holding one entry per CDR3 protein. The table records 1.8 million or so distinct CDR3 sequences, about two fifths of them present only once. The sample was blood. These receptors all stem from a human donor in good health.

The rearrangement links TRBV5-1 to TRBJ2-3; D is unclear. The germline V and J ends were trimmed by 4 bases and 0 bases, with 12 bases remaining between them. Germline V gene data show CDR1 as SGHRS and CDR2 as YFSETQ. This CDR3 has 15 residues. CDR3 region: CASSPATKSTDTQYF. CDR3 nucleotide sequence: TGCGCCAGCAGCCCTGCGACAAAGAGCACAGATACGCAGTATTTT.

The chain couples TRBV6-6 to TRBJ2-7; D might be TRBD1 (6 bases). The germline CDR1 and CDR2 sequences are MNHNY and SVGAGI (reference sequence). This CDR3 contains 15 residues. Trimming shortened V by 4 bases and J by 0 bases, and 13 bases separated the two germline ends. CDR3 DNA: TGTGCCAGCAGTTCAGGGGTCCCGAGCTCCTACGAGCAGTACTTC. This encodes CASSSGVPSSYEQYF.

In this sample, this clonotype turned up a few times. V usage is TRBV11-1 and J usage is TRBJ2-3, with 7 bases identical to TRBD2. Germline lookup yields CDR1 SGHAT and CDR2 FQDESV (reference sequence). The J segment lost 2 bases and the V segment lost 2 bases, leaving 4 bases of the junction unmatched. CDR3 length: 15 amino acids. CDR3 DNA: TGTGCCAGCAGCTTAAGGGACTACCTCACAGATACGCAGTATTTT. This codes for CASSLRDYLTDTQYF.

This clonotype was recorded once. In DNA, the CDR3 is TGTGCCAGCAGCTTGCGGGCGGGTCAGGGGTATTCACCCCTCCACTTT. It encodes CASSLRAGQGYSPLHF. V usage is TRBV7-9 and J usage is TRBJ1-6; perhaps TRBD1 as D (6 bases). The CDR3 runs 16 residues. Trimming removed 3 bases from V and 8 bases from J, with 17 bases in between. In germline, CDR1 is SEHNR, CDR2 FQNEAQ (reference sequence).

This clonotype showed up just a few times. The V and J genes are TRBV6-6 and TRBJ1-3; 9 bases are shared with TRBD1. The germline V gene has CDR1 MNHNY and CDR2 SVGAGI (reference sequence). The CDR3 sequence is 16 residues long. V lost 0 bases, J lost 5 bases, and 5 bases stayed unmatched. As DNA, the CDR3 is TGTGCCAGCAGTTACTCACGACAGGGGGAGAGAAACACCATATATTTT. It yields the protein CASSYSRQGERNTIYF.

The V and J genes are TRBV11-2 and TRBJ2-2; a possible D gene is TRBD1 (6 bases). Trimming removed 5 bases from V and 1 base from J, with 14 bases in between. The CDR3 sequence is 16 residues long. Germline CDR1 and CDR2: SGHAT and FQNNGV. This CDR3 is CASSLNRAENTGELFF. The CDR3 DNA sequence: TGTGCCAGCAGCCTTAACAGGGCCGAGAACACCGGGGAGCTGTTTTTT.

The rearrangement uses TRBV29-1 and TRBJ2-5, with 14 bases lining up with TRBD2. The CDR3 is made up of 15 amino acids. V lost 7 bases, J lost 7 bases, and 11 bases stayed unmatched. Germline V gives CDR1 SQVTM, CDR2 ANQGSEA. The CDR3 region has the DNA TGCAGCGCGAGGACTAGCGGGGGGTCGGAAGGGACCCAGTACTTC. Protein product: CSARTSGGSEGTQYF.

V and J are TRBV7-9 and TRBJ2-7; D possibly uses TRBD1 or TRBD2 (5 bases each). This CDR3 comprises 14 residues. CDR1 is SEHNR, CDR2 FQNEAQ, per germline (reference sequence). Trimming removed 5 bases at V and 10 bases at J, with 21 bases between. The CDR3 sequence is CASSPMEDSGAQYF. CDR3 DNA sequence: TGTGCCAGCAGCCCCATGGAAGACTCCGGGGCCCAGTACTTC.

V is TRBV5-1 and J is TRBJ1-1; TRBD1 might be the D (5 bases). Germline loops: CDR1 SGHRS, CDR2 YFSETQ. The length of the CDR3 is 14 residues. Trimming pared 4 bases from V and 11 bases from J, leaving 21 bases between. CDR3 sequence: CASSTDGTLPGAFF. CDR3 DNA sequence: TGCGCCAGCAGCACAGATGGGACCCTCCCTGGGGCTTTCTTT. The variable domain in full, with the rest retrieved from reference TRBV5-1 and TRBJ1-1, is KAGVTQTPRYLIKTRGQQVTLSCSPISGHRSVSWYQQTPGQGLQFLFEYFSETQRNKGNFPGRFSGRQFSNSRSEMNVSTLELGDSALYLCASSTDGTLPGAFFGQGTRLTVV.

This rearrangement joins TRBV3-1 to TRBJ2-1; TRBD2 matches 7 bases. V lost 0 bases, J lost 11 bases, and 13 bases stayed unmatched. Germline V gene data show CDR1 as LGHDT and CDR2 as YNNKEL (reference sequence). CDR3 length equals 16 residues. CDR3 in DNA: TGTGCCAGCAGCCAAGATGTTGTCGGGGGGAGTTCTAAGCAGTTCTTC. Protein: CASSQDVVGGSSKQFF.

This rearrangement joins TRBV7-2 to TRBJ2-5; 10 bases line up with TRBD1. Per germline, CDR1 SGHTA and CDR2 FQGNSA. The junction had 6 bases not matched to a gene; V was cut back by 5 bases and J by 6 bases. The CDR3 runs 14 residues. DNA for the CDR3: TGTGCCAGCAGCCAGGACAGGGGGTCACAGACCCAGTACTTC. Translation: CASSQDRGSQTQYF.

A single count supports this clonotype. This chain uses TRBV6-2 or TRBV6-3 with TRBJ1-1, with a possible D match to TRBD1 (5 bases). Germline V gene sequence: CDR1 MNHEY, CDR2 SVGEGT. This CDR3 spans 15 amino acids. Trimming took off 2 bases at V and 4 bases at J, with 14 bases between the two ends. The CDR3 coding sequence is TGTGCCAGCAGTTACGAGGACACGGCGGTCACTGAAGCTTTCTTT. This translates into CASSYEDTAVTEAFF.

This clonotype was picked up a small number of times. The chain couples TRBV5-1 to TRBJ2-5; tentatively, D is TRBD1 (6 bases). Germline V gene lookup returns CDR1 SGHRS and CDR2 YFSETQ. The CDR3 has 16 residues. The germline V and J ends were trimmed by 2 bases and 5 bases, with 19 bases remaining between them. Here the CDR3 DNA reads TGCGCCAGCAGCTTATTTCCGACAGGCAACGGCGAGACCCAGTACTTC. It translates to CASSLFPTGNGETQYF.

The chain employs TRBV7-2 and TRBJ2-6; D might be TRBD1 (6 bases). Germline V gives CDR1 SGHTA, CDR2 FQGNSA. The CDR3 is made up of 16 amino acids. The V gene lost 5 bases and the J gene lost 3 bases, with 14 bases spanning the gap. CDR3 coding DNA: TGTGCCAGCAGCCCACAGGGAATCGGTGGGGCCAACGTCCTGACTTTC. This gives the protein CASSPQGIGGANVLTF.

The chain combines TRBV20-1 with TRBJ2-1, with 13 nucleotides matching TRBD2. The CDR3 covers 17 residues. V was pared by 5 bases and J by 1 base, with 8 bases of the junction left unmatched. The germline V gene encodes CDR1 DFQATT and CDR2 SNEGSKA (reference sequence). The CDR3 nucleotides read TGCAGTGCTTTAGGACTAGCGGGGGTTTCTTCCTACAATGAGCAGTTCTTC. Translation gives CSALGLAGVSSYNEQFF.

This chain uses TRBV7-9 with TRBJ1-1; D is undetermined. The CDR3 is made up of 13 amino acids. Trimming pared 4 bases from V and 5 bases from J, leaving 11 bases between. From germline, CDR1 is SEHNR and CDR2 FQNEAQ (reference sequence). The CDR3 reads CASSWGSETEAFF. The CDR3 DNA is TGTGCCAGCAGCTGGGGTTCGGAGACTGAAGCTTTCTTT.

This clonotype occurred many times. The J gene is TRBJ2-7, the V gene TRBV12-3 or TRBV12-4, with no clear D. The germline V and J ends were trimmed by 11 bases and 6 bases, with 14 bases remaining between them. CDR3 length equals 11 residues. This chain's CDR3 is CAVKIGSEQYF. DNA for the CDR3: TGTGCCGTCAAGATCGGTAGCGAGCAGTACTTC.

This clonotype was recorded a few times. The chain links TRBV20-1 to TRBJ1-4; 7 positions match TRBD1. This CDR3 spans 13 amino acids. After removal of 5 bases from V and 5 bases from J, the junction contained 5 bases not matched to a gene. Germline V gives CDR1 DFQATT, CDR2 SNEGSKA (reference sequence). The DNA for the CDR3 is TGCAGTGCTGGAGCGGGACAGAATGAAAAACTGTTTTTT. This translates into CSAGAGQNEKLFF.

This clonotype was observed many times. The genes are TRBV4-1 and TRBJ2-1, with D perhaps assigned TRBD1 or TRBD2 (6 bases each). CDR1 MGHRA and CDR2 YSYEKL come from the germline V gene. CDR3 size: 15 residues. Trimming removed 1 base at V and 8 bases at J, with 15 bases between. The CDR3 is CASSQVGGPRDEQFF. The CDR3, as DNA: TGCGCCAGCAGCCAAGTAGGGGGGCCGAGGGATGAGCAGTTCTTC.